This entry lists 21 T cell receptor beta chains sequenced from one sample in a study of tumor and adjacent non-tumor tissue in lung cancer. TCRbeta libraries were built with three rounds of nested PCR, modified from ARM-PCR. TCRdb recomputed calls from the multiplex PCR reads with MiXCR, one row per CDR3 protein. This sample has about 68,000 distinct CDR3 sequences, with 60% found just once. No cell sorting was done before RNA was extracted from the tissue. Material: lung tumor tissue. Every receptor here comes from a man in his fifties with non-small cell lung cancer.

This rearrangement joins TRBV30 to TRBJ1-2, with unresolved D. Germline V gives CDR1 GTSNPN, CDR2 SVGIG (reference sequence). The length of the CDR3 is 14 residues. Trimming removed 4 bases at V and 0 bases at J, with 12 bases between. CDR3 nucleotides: TGTGCCTGGAAGGTCAGACTGCCTAACTATGGCTACACCTTC. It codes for CAWKVRLPNYGYTF.

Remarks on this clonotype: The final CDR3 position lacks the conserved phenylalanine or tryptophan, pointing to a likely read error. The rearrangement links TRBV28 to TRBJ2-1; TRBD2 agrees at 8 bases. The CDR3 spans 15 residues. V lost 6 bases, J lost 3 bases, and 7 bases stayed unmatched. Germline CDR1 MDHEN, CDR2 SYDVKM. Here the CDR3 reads CASRALAGGYNEQFV. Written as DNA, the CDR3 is TGTGCCAGCAGGGCTTTGGCGGGGGGCTACAATGAGCAGTTCGTC.

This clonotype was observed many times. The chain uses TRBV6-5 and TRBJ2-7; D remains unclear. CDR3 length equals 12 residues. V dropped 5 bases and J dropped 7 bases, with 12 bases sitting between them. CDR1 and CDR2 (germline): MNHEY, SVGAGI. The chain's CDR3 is CASSTGQREQYF. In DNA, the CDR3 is TGTGCCAGCAGTACGGGCCAGAGGGAGCAGTACTTC.

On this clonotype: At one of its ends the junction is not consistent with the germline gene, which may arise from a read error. The chain's CDR3 is CDSSATGGYADTRYF. CDR3 bases: TGCGACAGCAGTGCGACAGGGGGCTACGCAGATACGCGGTATTTT. The rearrangement links TRBV10-2 to TRBJ2-3; 10 positions match TRBD1. The CDR3 loop spans 15 amino acids. The germline gives CDR1 WSHSY, CDR2 SAAADI.

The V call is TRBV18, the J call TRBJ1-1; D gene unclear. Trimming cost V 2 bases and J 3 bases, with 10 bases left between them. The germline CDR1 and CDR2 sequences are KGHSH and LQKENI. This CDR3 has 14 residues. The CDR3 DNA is TGTGCCAGCTCACCAAGGGCATCCTACACTGAAGCTTTCTTT. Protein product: CASSPRASYTEAFF. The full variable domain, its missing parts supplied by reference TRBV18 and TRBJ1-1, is NAGVMQNPRHLVRRRGQEARLRCSPMKGHSHVYWYRQLPEEGLKFMVYLQKENIIDESGMPKERFSAEFPKEGPSILRIQQVVRGDSAAYFCASSPRASYTEAFFGQGTRLTVV.

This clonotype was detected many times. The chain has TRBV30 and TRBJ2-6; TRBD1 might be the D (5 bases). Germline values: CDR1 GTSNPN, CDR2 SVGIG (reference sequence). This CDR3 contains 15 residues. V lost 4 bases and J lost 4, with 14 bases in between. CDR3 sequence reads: CAWTGPIPGANVLTF. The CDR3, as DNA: TGTGCCTGGACAGGGCCGATCCCCGGGGCCAACGTCCTGACTTTC. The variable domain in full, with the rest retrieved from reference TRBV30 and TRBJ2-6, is SQTIHQWPATLVQPVGSPLSLECTVEGTSNPNLYWYRQAAGRGLQLLFYSVGIGQISSEVPQNLSASRPQDRQFILSSKKLLLSDSGFYLCAWTGPIPGANVLTFGAGSRLTVL.

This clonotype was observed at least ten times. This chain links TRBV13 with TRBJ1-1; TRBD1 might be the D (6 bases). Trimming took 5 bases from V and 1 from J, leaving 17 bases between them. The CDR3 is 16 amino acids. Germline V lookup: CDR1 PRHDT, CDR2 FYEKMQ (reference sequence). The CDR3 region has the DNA TGTGCCAGCAGCCGCCGGGACAAATCTCAGAACACTGAAGCTTTCTTT. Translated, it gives CASSRRDKSQNTEAFF.

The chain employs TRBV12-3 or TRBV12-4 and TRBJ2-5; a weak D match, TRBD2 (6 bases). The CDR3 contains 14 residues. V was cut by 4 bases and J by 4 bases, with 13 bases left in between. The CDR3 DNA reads TGTGCCAGCAGTTACACGGGAGTGCGAGAGACCCAGTACTTC. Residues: CASSYTGVRETQYF.

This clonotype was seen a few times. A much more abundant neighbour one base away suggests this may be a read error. In DNA, the CDR3 is TGTGCCAGCACGGGTGACAACGGGACTAGCGGGCCCCTGGGAGATACGCAGTATTTT. Protein product: CASTGDNGTSGPLGDTQYF. The rearrangement joins TRBV28 to TRBJ2-3; 12 positions match TRBD2. Per germline, CDR1 MDHEN and CDR2 SYDVKM. This CDR3 contains 19 residues. Trimming at V came to 7 bases and at J to 5 bases, leaving 19 bases not matched to a gene.

CDR3 loop: CASSTGPAGSYNEQFF. The CDR3 DNA sequence: TGCGCCAGCAGCACGGGACCAGCGGGATCCTACAATGAGCAGTTCTTC. The J gene is TRBJ2-1, the V gene TRBV5-1; 7 nucleotides match TRBD2. Germline V gives CDR1 SGHRS, CDR2 YFSETQ. This CDR3 region has 16 residues. Trimming took 4 bases from V and 1 from J; bases not matched to a gene: 8.

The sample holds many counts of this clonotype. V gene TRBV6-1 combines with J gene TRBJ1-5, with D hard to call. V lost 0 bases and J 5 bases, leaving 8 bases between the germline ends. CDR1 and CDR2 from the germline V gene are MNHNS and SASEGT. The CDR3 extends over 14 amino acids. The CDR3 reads CASSEASGYQPQHF. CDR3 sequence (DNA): TGTGCCAGCAGTGAAGCGTCCGGTTATCAGCCCCAGCATTTT.

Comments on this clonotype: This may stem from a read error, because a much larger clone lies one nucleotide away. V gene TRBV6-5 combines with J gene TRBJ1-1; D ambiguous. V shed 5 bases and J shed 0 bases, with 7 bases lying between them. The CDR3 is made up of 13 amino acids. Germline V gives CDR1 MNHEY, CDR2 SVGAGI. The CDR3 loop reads CASSATMNTEAFF. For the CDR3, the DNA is TGTGCCAGCAGTGCAACTATGAACACTGAAGCTTTCTTT.

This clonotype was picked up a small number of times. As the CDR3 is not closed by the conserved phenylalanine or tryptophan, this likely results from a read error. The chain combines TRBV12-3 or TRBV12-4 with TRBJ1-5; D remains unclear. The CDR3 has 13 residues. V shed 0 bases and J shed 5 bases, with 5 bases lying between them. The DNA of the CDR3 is TGTGCCAGCAGTTTAGCTCGGGATCAGCCCCAGCATTGT. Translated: CASSLARDQPQHC.

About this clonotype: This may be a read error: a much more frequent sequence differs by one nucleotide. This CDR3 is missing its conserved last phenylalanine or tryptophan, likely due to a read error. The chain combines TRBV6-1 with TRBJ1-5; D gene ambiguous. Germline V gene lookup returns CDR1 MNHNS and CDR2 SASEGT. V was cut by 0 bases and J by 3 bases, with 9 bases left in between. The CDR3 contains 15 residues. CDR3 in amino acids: CASSEAEQINQPQHS. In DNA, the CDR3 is TGTGCCAGCAGTGAAGCGGAGCAGATCAATCAGCCCCAGCATTCT.

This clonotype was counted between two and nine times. This chain's CDR3 is CASSRRSNTGELFF. The CDR3 DNA reads as TGTGCCAGCAGCCGGCGATCGAACACCGGGGAGCTGTTTTTT. This chain joins TRBV6-5 and TRBJ2-2; D is ambiguous. V was trimmed by 6 bases and J by 0 bases, leaving 8 bases between them. Germline V gene lookup returns CDR1 MNHEY and CDR2 SVGAGI. The CDR3 runs to 14 residues.

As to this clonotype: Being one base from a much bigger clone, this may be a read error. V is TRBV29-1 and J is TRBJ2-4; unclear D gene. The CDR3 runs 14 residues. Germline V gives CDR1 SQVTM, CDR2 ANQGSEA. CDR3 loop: CTNSRSIAKNIEYF. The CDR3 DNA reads TGCACCAACAGCCGGTCCATAGCCAAAAACATTGAGTACTTC.

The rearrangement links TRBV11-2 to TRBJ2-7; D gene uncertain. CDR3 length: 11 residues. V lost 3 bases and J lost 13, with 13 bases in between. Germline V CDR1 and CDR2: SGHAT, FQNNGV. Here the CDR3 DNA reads TGTGCCAGCAGCTTGGGTTTCGAGCGCTACTTC. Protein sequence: CASSLGFERYF.

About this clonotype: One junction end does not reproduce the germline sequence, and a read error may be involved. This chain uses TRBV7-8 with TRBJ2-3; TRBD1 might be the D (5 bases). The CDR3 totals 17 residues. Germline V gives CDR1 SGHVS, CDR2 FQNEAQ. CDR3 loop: CASTLYPWTKSTDTQYF. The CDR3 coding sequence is TGTGCCAGCACCTTATACCCCTGGACAAAAAGCACAGATACGCAGTATTTT.

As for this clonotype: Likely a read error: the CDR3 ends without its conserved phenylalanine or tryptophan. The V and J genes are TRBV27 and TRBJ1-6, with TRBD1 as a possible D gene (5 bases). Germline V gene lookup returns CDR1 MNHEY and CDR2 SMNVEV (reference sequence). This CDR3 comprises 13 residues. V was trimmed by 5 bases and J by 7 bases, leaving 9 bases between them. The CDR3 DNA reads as TGTGCCAGCAGTGCAGGGACGAATTCACCCCTCCACCTT. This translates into CASSAGTNSPLHL.

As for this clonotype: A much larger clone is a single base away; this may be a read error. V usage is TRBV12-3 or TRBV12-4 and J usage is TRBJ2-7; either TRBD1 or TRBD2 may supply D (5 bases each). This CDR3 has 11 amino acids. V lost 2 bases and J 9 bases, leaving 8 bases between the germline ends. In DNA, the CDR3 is TGTGCCAGCAGTTTAATCGGGGCGCAGTACTTC. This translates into CASSLIGAQYF.

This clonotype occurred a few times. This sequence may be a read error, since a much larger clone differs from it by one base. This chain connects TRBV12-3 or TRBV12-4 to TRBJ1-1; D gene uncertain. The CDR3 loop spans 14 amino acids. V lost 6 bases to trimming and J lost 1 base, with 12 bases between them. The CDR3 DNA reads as TGTGCCAGCAGGATAACAATGGGGAACACTGAAGCTTTCTTT. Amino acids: CASRITMGNTEAFF.